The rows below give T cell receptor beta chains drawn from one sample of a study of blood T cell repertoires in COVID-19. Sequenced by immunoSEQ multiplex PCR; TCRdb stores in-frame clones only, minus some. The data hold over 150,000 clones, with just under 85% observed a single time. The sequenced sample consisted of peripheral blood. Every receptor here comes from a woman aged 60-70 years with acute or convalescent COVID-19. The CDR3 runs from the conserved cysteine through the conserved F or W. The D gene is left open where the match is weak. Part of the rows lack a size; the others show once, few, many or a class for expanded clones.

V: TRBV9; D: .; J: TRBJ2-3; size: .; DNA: TGTGCCAGCAGCGTAGGCCTAGTCCACCCAGATACGCAGTATTTT; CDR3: CASSVGLVHPDTQYF
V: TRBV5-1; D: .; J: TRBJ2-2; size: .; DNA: TGCGCCAGCAGCTTTCGTAACACCGGGGAGCTGTTTTTT; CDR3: CASSFRNTGELFF
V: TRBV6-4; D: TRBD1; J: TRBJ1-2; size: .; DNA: TGTGCCAGCAGCCGGGACAGGGGGGGCTATGGCTACACCTTC; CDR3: CASSRDRGGYGYTF
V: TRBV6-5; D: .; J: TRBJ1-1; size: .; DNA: TGTGCCAGCAGTTACTCCCCGACAAACACTGAAGCTTTCTTT; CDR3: CASSYSPTNTEAFF
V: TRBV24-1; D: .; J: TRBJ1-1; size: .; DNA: TGTGCCACCAGTGACGCGGGGCGCCCTGAAGCTTTCTTT; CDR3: CATSDAGRPEAFF
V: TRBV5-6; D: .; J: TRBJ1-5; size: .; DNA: TGTGCCAGCAGCCGCCGGCGGGGGGTCCATCAGCCCCAGCATTTT; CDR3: CASSRRRGVHQPQHF
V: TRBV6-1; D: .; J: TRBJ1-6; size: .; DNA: TGTGCCAGCAGTGAACCAGTCGCCCCCAGGGCGAGGAATTCACCCCTCCACTTT; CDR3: CASSEPVAPRARNSPLHF
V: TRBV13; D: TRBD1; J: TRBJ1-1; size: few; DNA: TGTGCCAGCAGCTCGGGACAGGGGGCCAGGATGAACACTGAAGCTTTCTTT; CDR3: CASSSGQGARMNTEAFF
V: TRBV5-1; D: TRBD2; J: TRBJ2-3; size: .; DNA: TGCGCCAGCACATGGACTAGCGGGGGTGTACAAGATACGCAGTATTTT; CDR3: CASTWTSGGVQDTQYF
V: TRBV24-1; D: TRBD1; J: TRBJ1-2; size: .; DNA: TGTGCCACCAGTGACAAGAGGAGCCAGGGGGCCCGGCTAAAGGATGGCTACACCTTC; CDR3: CATSDKRSQGARLKDGYTF
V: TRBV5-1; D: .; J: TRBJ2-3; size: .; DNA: TGCGCCAGCAGCCTGAGGGGGGGGACAGATACGCAGTATTTT; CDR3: CASSLRGGTDTQYF
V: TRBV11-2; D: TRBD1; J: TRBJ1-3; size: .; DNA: TGTGCCAGCAGGCAGCCAGGGACAGGAGAAAACACCATATATTTT; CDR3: CASRQPGTGENTIYF
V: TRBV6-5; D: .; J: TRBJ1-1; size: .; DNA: TGTGCCAGCAGTTACTCAGGACTGATGAACACTGAAGCTTTCTTT; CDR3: CASSYSGLMNTEAFF
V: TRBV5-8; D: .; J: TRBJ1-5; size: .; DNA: TGTGCCAGCAGCTCCCCGGATCAGCCCCAGCATTTT; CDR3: CASSSPDQPQHF